These 24 T cell receptor beta chains originate from one sample sequenced in a study of T cells in Graves' hyperthyroidism and ophthalmopathy. Researchers took RNA transcripts and amplified the TCR beta CDR3 regions from them. Researchers ran a first-round RT-PCR on the TCR CDR3 using the HTBI primer set. TCRdb re-analysed the multiplex PCR reads in MiXCR, keeping a single row per CDR3 protein. The table lists roughly 170,000 distinct CDR3 sequences, about a sixth of them singletons, with around 27% in the top ten. The sequenced material came from blood. The receptors derive from a woman aged 45-65 years with Graves' hyperthyroidism.

This clonotype was observed at least ten times. This sequence joins TRBV28 and TRBJ2-7, with D perhaps assigned TRBD1 or TRBD2 (5 bases each). This CDR3 spans 15 amino acids. Trimming removed 7 bases from V and 6 bases from J, with 22 bases in between. CDR1 MDHEN and CDR2 SYDVKM come from the germline V gene. CDR3 sequence reads: CASTLGGILAREQYF. CDR3 sequence (DNA): TGTGCCAGCACCCTTGGGGGAATTCTGGCCCGCGAGCAGTACTTC.

This clonotype was seen at least ten times. CDR3 sequence (DNA): TGTGCCAGCAGCTCACGTATGAACACTGAAGCTTTCTTT. Translated, it gives CASSSRMNTEAFF. The chain employs TRBV4-2 and TRBJ1-1; no clear D. Germline-derived CDR1 and CDR2 are LGHNA and YNFKEQ. Trimming removed 5 bases at V and 0 bases at J, with 7 bases between. This CDR3 spans 13 amino acids.

In regard to this clonotype: With a much larger clone just one base away, this may be a read error. V and J are TRBV20-1 and TRBJ1-2; D call uncertain. Trimming pared 1 base from V and 3 bases from J, leaving 6 bases between. From germline, CDR1 is DFQATT and CDR2 SNEGSKA (reference sequence). The CDR3 is 12 residues long. In nucleotides, the CDR3 is TGCAGTGCTAGAGTACTGGACTATGGCTACACCTTC. This gives the protein CSARVLDYGYTF.

This clonotype has a count of ten or more. V usage is TRBV6-1 and J usage is TRBJ2-1; TRBD2 might be the D (6 bases). The V gene lost 6 bases and the J gene lost 2 bases, with 17 bases spanning the gap. The germline V gene encodes CDR1 MNHNS and CDR2 SASEGT. CDR3 size: 16 residues. The CDR3 protein is CASRAGTLSPYNEQFF. Written as DNA, the CDR3 is TGTGCCAGCAGGGCGGGGACGCTCAGCCCCTACAATGAGCAGTTCTTC.

This clonotype was picked up many times. This chain links TRBV6-2 or TRBV6-3 with TRBJ1-1; 7 positions match TRBD1. V trimming: 4 bases; J trimming: 7 bases; junction bases outside the gene matches: 12. The CDR3 consists of 15 residues. CDR1 is MNHEY, CDR2 SVGEGT, per germline. For the CDR3, the DNA is TGTGCCAGCAGTTCTTATTACCGGGACAGCGGTGAAGCTTTCTTT. Its protein product is CASSSYYRDSGEAFF.

This clonotype was observed many times. The chain employs TRBV7-6 and TRBJ2-4; maybe TRBD1 (6 bases). V lost 4 bases, J lost 0 bases, and 16 bases lay in between. The CDR3 runs to 17 residues. Germline V gene data show CDR1 as SGHVS and CDR2 as FNYEAQ. In DNA form, the CDR3 reads TGTGCCAGCAGCTCCCGACGGGACACAACAGCCAAAAACATTCAGTACTTC. Translated: CASSSRRDTTAKNIQYF.

This clonotype was seen only once. This chain links TRBV6-5 with TRBJ2-1; D perhaps matches TRBD2 (6 bases). CDR1 MNHEY and CDR2 SVGAGI come from the germline V gene. The CDR3 loop spans 16 amino acids. V lost 6 bases, J lost 8 bases, and 23 bases lay in between. The CDR3: CASRLRELAVPHEQFF. DNA of the CDR3: TGTGCCAGCAGGTTAAGGGAACTAGCAGTGCCCCATGAGCAGTTCTTC.

This clonotype was counted at least ten times. The rearrangement joins TRBV7-3 to TRBJ2-6; 10 bases agree with TRBD2. This CDR3 spans 18 amino acids. J gave up 0 bases and V 2 bases, and 4 bases lay outside the gene matches. Germline V gives CDR1 SGHTA, CDR2 FQGTGA. The CDR3 is CASSLELAGISGANVLTF. The CDR3 nucleotides are TGTGCCAGCAGCTTAGAACTAGCGGGGATCTCTGGGGCCAACGTCCTGACTTTC.

This clonotype was observed many times. V usage is TRBV2 and J usage is TRBJ2-1; 12 nucleotides align to TRBD2. The CDR3 loop spans 15 amino acids. V gave up 8 bases and J gave up 6 bases; unmatched junction bases: 8. Per germline, CDR1 SNHLY and CDR2 FYNNEI. CDR3 residues: CASGSTSGGFNEQFF. CDR3 nucleotides: TGTGCCAGCGGGTCAACTAGCGGGGGGTTCAATGAGCAGTTCTTC.

This clonotype was counted at least ten times. The gene calls are TRBV12-5 and TRBJ1-1, with a possible D match to TRBD1 (6 bases). V was shortened by 1 base and J by 1 base, with 10 bases between the two germline ends. Germline V gene sequence: CDR1 LGHNT, CDR2 FRNRAP. The CDR3 is made up of 15 amino acids. The CDR3 loop reads CASGLAGQKNTEAFF. The CDR3 region has the DNA TGTGCTAGTGGTTTGGCAGGACAGAAGAACACTGAAGCTTTCTTT.

There are many counts of this clonotype. The chain couples TRBV7-2 to TRBJ1-2; no clear D gene. Trimming removed 1 base at V and 0 bases at J, with 18 bases between. This CDR3 region has 18 residues. Germline V CDR1 and CDR2: SGHTA, FQGNSA. The CDR3: CASSLGLGRPGANYGYTF. CDR3 DNA sequence: TGTGCCAGCAGCTTAGGGTTGGGCAGACCTGGGGCTAACTATGGCTACACCTTC.

At least ten counts were recorded for this clonotype. V is TRBV2 and J is TRBJ2-1; 11 nucleotides agree with TRBD2. Germline loops: CDR1 SNHLY, CDR2 FYNNEI. V lost 4 bases to trimming and J lost 6 bases; unmatched junction nucleotides: 5. The CDR3 is made up of 15 amino acids. CDR3 DNA sequence: TGTGCCAGCAGTGGTAGCGGGGGGGCCCCCAATGAGCAGTTCTTC. This codes for CASSGSGGAPNEQFF.

This clonotype was observed many times. The CDR3 reads CASSEQTGYDGYTF. The CDR3 region has the DNA TGTGCCAGCAGCGAACAGACAGGTTATGATGGCTACACCTTC. The rearrangement uses TRBV9 and TRBJ1-2; TRBD1 is a possible D gene (6 bases). The germline V and J ends were trimmed by 3 bases and 6 bases, with 15 bases remaining between them. Germline V gives CDR1 SGDLS, CDR2 YYNGEE. CDR3 length: 14 residues.

In this sample, this clonotype turned up many times. This chain joins TRBV28 and TRBJ2-5; maybe TRBD1 (6 bases). This CDR3 is built from 14 residues. The V end was cut by 6 bases, the J end by 1 base, with 12 bases between. Germline loops: CDR1 MDHEN, CDR2 SYDVKM. The CDR3 bases are TGTGCCAGCAGAACCCCGGACAGCCAAGAGACCCAGTACTTC. Amino acid sequence: CASRTPDSQETQYF.

There are many counts of this clonotype. The chain recombines TRBV6-2 or TRBV6-3 with TRBJ2-7; D gene unclear. The CDR3 covers 12 residues. Trimming shortened V by 0 bases and J by 4 bases, and 4 bases separated the two germline ends. Germline V gives CDR1 MNHEY, CDR2 SVGEGT. CDR3 nucleotide sequence: TGTGCCAGCAGTTACTCTAGGTACGAGCAGTACTTC. Translation gives CASSYSRYEQYF.

In this sample, this clonotype turned up many times. This rearrangement joins TRBV6-1 to TRBJ1-5; D is unresolved. The germline V gene encodes CDR1 MNHNS and CDR2 SASEGT. This CDR3 is 13 amino acids long. V was pared by 3 bases and J by 4 bases, with 7 bases between. CDR3 coding DNA: TGTGCCAGCAGTGACGTGGGTAATCAGCCCCAGCATTTT. Encoded protein: CASSDVGNQPQHF.

This clonotype showed up many times. The gene calls are TRBV5-1 and TRBJ2-7; 10 bases align to TRBD1. This CDR3 spans 12 amino acids. Germline assignment: CDR1 SGHRS and CDR2 YFSETQ. Unmatched junction bases numbered 1, after V lost 8 bases and J lost 2 bases. The CDR3 region is CARGQGPYEQYF. CDR3 nucleotides: TGCGCCAGGGGACAGGGGCCCTACGAGCAGTACTTC.

This clonotype was detected many times. The chain uses TRBV14 and TRBJ1-1; D uncertain. This CDR3 has 13 residues. Trimming stripped 0 bases from V and 11 bases from J, with 13 bases between. Germline V CDR1 and CDR2: SGHDN, FVKESK. The CDR3 DNA reads TGTGCCAGCAGCCAAGACCTGGGGAGACGGGCTTTCTTT. Encoded protein: CASSQDLGRRAFF.

This chain joins TRBV19 and TRBJ1-2; TRBD1 might be the D (5 bases). V shed 9 bases and J shed 4 bases, with 18 bases lying between them. The CDR3 spans 14 residues. The V gene's germline CDR1 is LNHDA and CDR2 SQIVND (reference sequence). The CDR3 loop is CASKYMGDRYGYTF. CDR3 DNA sequence: TGTGCCAGCAAATATATGGGGGACCGCTATGGCTACACCTTC.

This clonotype was detected many times. The CDR3 protein is CASSLQDGTNSPLHF. For the CDR3, the DNA is TGTGCCAGCAGCTTACAGGACGGAACGAATTCACCCCTCCACTTT. The rearrangement uses TRBV7-2 and TRBJ1-6; D gene ambiguous. This CDR3 region has 15 residues. V was shortened by 2 bases and J by 7 bases, with 12 bases between the two germline ends. Germline CDR1 and CDR2: SGHTA and FQGNSA. The full variable domain, in which reference TRBV7-2 and TRBJ1-6 provide the parts outside the CDR3, is GAGVSQSPSNKVTEKGKDVELRCDPISGHTALYWYRQSLGQGLEFLIYFQGNSAPDKSGLPSDRFSAERTGGSVSTLTIQRTQQEDSAVYLCASSLQDGTNSPLHFGNGTRLTVT.

This clonotype was detected many times. The chain employs TRBV28 and TRBJ1-5; D not resolved. The V gene lost 11 bases and the J gene lost 0 bases, with 17 bases spanning the gap. CDR1 and CDR2 (germline): MDHEN, SYDVKM. This CDR3 comprises 15 residues. The CDR3, as DNA: TGTGCCGCACGGGCCACCCGCAATAGCAATCAGCCCCAGCATTTT. Its translation: CAARATRNSNQPQHF.

The sample holds a few counts of this clonotype. This chain joins TRBV7-9 and TRBJ1-1, with 8 bases matching TRBD1. The junction had 9 bases not matched to a gene; V was cut back by 1 base and J by 11 bases. This CDR3 has 14 amino acids. Germline V gene data show CDR1 as SEHNR and CDR2 as FQNEAQ (reference sequence). Here the CDR3 reads CASSLGQGALPAFF. CDR3 bases: TGTGCCAGCAGCTTAGGTCAGGGGGCGCTTCCGGCTTTCTTT.

Ten or more counts support this clonotype. The V call is TRBV5-1, the J call TRBJ2-4; TRBD2 might be the D (6 bases). Trimming removed 5 bases at V and 9 bases at J, with 15 bases between. CDR3 size: 13 residues. Germline CDR1 and CDR2: SGHRS and YFSETQ. In DNA form, the CDR3 reads TGCGCCAGCAGTGGGGTGGAGGGGAGCATTCAGTACTTC. This encodes CASSGVEGSIQYF.

This clonotype has a count of ten or more. V is TRBV6-1 and J is TRBJ1-5, with D unclear. The CDR3 loop spans 13 amino acids. Germline V gives CDR1 MNHNS, CDR2 SASEGT. Trimming pared 6 bases from V and 4 bases from J, leaving 10 bases between. The CDR3 here is CASRDAGNQPQHF. DNA for the CDR3: TGTGCCAGCAGAGACGCAGGTAATCAGCCCCAGCATTTT.